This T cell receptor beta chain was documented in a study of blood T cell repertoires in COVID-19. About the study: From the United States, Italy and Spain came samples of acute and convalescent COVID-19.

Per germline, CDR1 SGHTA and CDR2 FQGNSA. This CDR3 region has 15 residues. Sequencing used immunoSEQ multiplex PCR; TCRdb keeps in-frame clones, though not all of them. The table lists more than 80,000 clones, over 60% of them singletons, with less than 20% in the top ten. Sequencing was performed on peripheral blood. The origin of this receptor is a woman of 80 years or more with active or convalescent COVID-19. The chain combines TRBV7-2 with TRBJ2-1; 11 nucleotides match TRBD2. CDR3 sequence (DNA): TGTGCGTCACTAGCGGGGGACCGACGTGACAATGAGCAGTTCTTC. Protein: CASLAGDRRDNEQFF.